This T cell receptor beta chain was sequenced for a study of cytomegalovirus exposure and HLA in healthy donors (dated by TCRdb to about 2017). About the full investigation: In an earlier analysis of roughly 590 of the donors, under 300 Gb of sequence data and 100 million or so unique TCR beta sequences from roughly 180 million T cells were reported. Genome-wide SNP genotypes for about three fifths of the 666 donors were used in a later genetic analysis, which treated that subset as a discovery cohort. About 300 gigabases of sequencing data and 70 million to 100 million unique TCR sequences made up an early release that covered around 640 HLA-typed donors. The study aimed to test whether cataloging public T cell receptors could reveal signatures of past pathogen exposure. All discovery cohort repertoires had been generated using a single sequencing platform. A later analysis re-analyzed previously published TCR beta repertoires from 666 donors and added high-resolution HLA genotyping to study TCR occurrence patterns. The study combined high-throughput TCR immunosequencing, statistical association of individual TCRs with disease status, and machine learning to predict cytomegalovirus infection status. Rather than using new phenotypic data, the later analysis identified candidate immune exposures from TCR beta sequences and from how often those sequences occurred across donors. An earlier analysis of roughly 580 of the donors used high-throughput TCR beta sequencing to judge whether each TCR beta V gene segment behaved as functional or pseudogenic. The genetic ancestry cluster associated with self-reported Caucasian donors included 81% of the roughly 400 genotyped donors. Donor age, sex, ethnicity and CMV serostatus were collected together with the repertoire data. On average, roughly 240,000 unique TCR beta nucleotide sequences were sequenced per donor among a few hundred genotyped donors of the cohort, with roughly 19% of those sequences being non-productive. Typing coverage differed by locus: A, B, C, DRB1 and DQB1 were typed in roughly 629-630 donors, DQA1 in approximately 520, DPA1 in approximately 610, and DPB1 in 400 to 490. Class I and class II HLA loci were covered by the typing at four-digit resolution. Because of strong linkage in the cohort, roughly five DR-DQ haplotypes were treated as single units for association and clustering. A separate validation cohort of roughly 110 different subjects was used in addition to the 666-subject first cohort. The study used immunosequencing to profile the T cell repertoires of under 700 subjects and linked those repertoires to cytomegalovirus serostatus. General conclusions and limits of the study: Because the 87-base-pair reads could not distinguish some IMGT-functional V segments, including TRBV6-2 and TRBV6-3, those segments were excluded. V-gene and J-gene trimming of TCR beta chains was associated with a missense DCLRE1C variant in a later genetic analysis, and the association was replicated in an independent cohort. In a later analysis, several top co-occurrence clusters were reported to appear linked to parvovirus B19, influenza, CMV and Epstein-Barr virus. In a later analysis, the rate of TCR association differed among HLA loci, with DRB1 alleles having the most associated TCRs and HLA-C alleles having the fewest. Assigning TCR associations to individual alleles was difficult when HLA alleles, especially DR and DQ, strongly co-occurred. In a later analysis, 15,000 to 20,000 TCR beta sequences were associated with specific HLA alleles at a false discovery rate of 0.05. Sequencing depth was assumed to be roughly uniform across donors in the presence/absence analyses, though that assumption may not hold. In both the original and validation cohorts, the classifier was reported to diagnose cytomegalovirus status with high specificity and sensitivity. It was suggested by the authors that the approach could potentially be generalized to other disease states and immunological phenotypes. HLA typing was unavailable for some donors at each locus, so association tests used only the typed subset. In the study, 150 to 200 TCR beta chains were listed as associated with cytomegalovirus. CMV serostatus was the only immune exposure information available for the cohort. The sequencing pipeline was judged likely to have produced a cluster of highly shared sequence variants as a technical artifact. Compared with the roughly 700-donor mean, donors in an Asian-associated ancestry cluster had fewer N-insertions in productive TCRs, according to a later genetic analysis. A later analysis found that most CMV-associated TCR beta chains appeared HLA-restricted, with HLA associations seemingly driven largely by CMV exposure. The cohort was sequenced for TCR beta chains only, and without alpha or paired-chain data the features that could be detected were limited. Linkage disequilibrium might explain the correlated functional status among segregating V segments, but an unknown experimental factor could not be ruled out. Across donors, most TCR sequences were observed very rarely, whereas some public TCRs were present in many individuals. Broadly in line with IMGT annotations, most TCR beta V segments showed up in productive rearrangements about 87% or about 30% of the time in an earlier analysis of several hundred of the donors. A later analysis found that HLA-associated TCR beta chains were more clonally expanded and had lower generation probabilities than equally common non-associated chains. In vitro tests confirmed that a few of the cytomegalovirus-associated TCR beta chains recognize cytomegalovirus antigens. A further reported finding was that TCR beta sequences accurately predicted the HLA-A and HLA-B alleles for most subjects in the first cohort. Because counts were too low, under 20 rarely observed V segments, including chromosome 9 orphons, were left out of the earlier analysis of approximately 500 of the donors.

Libraries came from the immunoSEQ multiplex PCR assay. The multiplex PCR relied on a mix of 60 forward primers for TCR Vbeta segments and 13 reverse primers for TCR Jbeta segments. Amplification of the CDR3 region of rearranged TCR beta genes was performed with a multiplex PCR assay on genomic DNA. On the Illumina HiSeq System, the amplified TCR beta libraries were sequenced as 87-base-pair reads. In the paper's pipeline: A later analysis counted about 80 million unique TCR beta chains across the 690 or so repertoires, and 9.5 million to 11 million of these chains were shared by at least two donors. To remove PCR and sequencing errors, raw reads were error-corrected and collapsed into unique sequences using a nearest-neighbor algorithm that merged closely related sequences. CDR3 sequences were aligned to IMGT reference sequences to assign V, D and J gene segments. Each retained sequence needed at least a six-nucleotide match to both a V gene segment and a J gene segment. A rearrangement counted as productive if the CDR3 had no stop codons and remained in frame with V and J, and every other rearrangement counted as non-productive. CDR3 was defined according to IMGT convention as the region running from the second conserved V-encoded cysteine to the conserved J-encoded phenylalanine. Sequences without an unambiguous match to a single V gene segment were excluded from the earlier analysis of a few hundred of the donors. An earlier analysis of just under 600 of the donors called V segments functional above 56.7% productive rearrangements and segregating when the between-donor standard deviation exceeded 5%. A statistical classification framework was built to diagnose cytomegalovirus status from the catalog of TCR beta chain sequences. A later analysis assigned V and J genes by comparing TCR nucleotide sequences with IMGT/GENE-DB human TR gene sequences. The TCRdist pipeline was used in a later analysis to assign CDR3 sequences and most-parsimonious VDJ recombination scenarios. In a later analysis, each TCR beta chain was defined by its CDR3 amino acid sequence together with its V-gene family, and reads without a unique V-gene family were excluded. In a later analysis, approximately 640 highly shared, low-generation-probability nucleotide sequences were removed to address suspected cross-contamination and a sequencing artifact. A later analysis calculated a clonal expansion index for each public chain from normalized within-repertoire ranks of inferred template counts. In a later analysis, generation probabilities were computed with a VDJ recombination model fitted to out-of-frame rearrangements, and the resulting probabilities were checked against IGoR. In a later analysis, TCR-TCR, TCR-HLA and TCR-CMV co-occurrence was scored with hypergeometric tests, and a repertoire-size bias correction was applied to TCR pairs. In a later analysis, false discovery rates were estimated by permuting HLA or CMV assignments 20 times. In a later analysis, co-occurring TCRs were grouped using DBSCAN, and TCRdist sequence similarity was added for clustering within HLA-allele-positive subsets. Co-occurrence clustering excluded repertoires with fewer than 30,000 or more than 120,000 public chains, plus five with anomalous nucleotide sharing. The clones in this table, taken by TCRdb from immuneACCESS, are in-frame only. Not every clone is retained; where verified, under half of the shortfall comes from an unresolved V gene, and the cause of the rest is unknown. V and J calls plus clone size are reproduced from that table; the DNA served to infer D and trimming. The sample records about 180,000 clones, around 84% of which are singletons. Of the sample, more than 0.95% is held by the ten largest clones.

On this clone itself: Its binding antigen is unknown. One base away there is no much larger clone; base qualities are not given.

CDR1 and CDR2 (MNHEY, SMNVEV) derive from the germline V gene (reference sequence). The cysteine opens and the phenylalanine closes a CDR3 of 14 amino acids. The kept DNA is CDR3 alone, 42 bases in frame from the first base. V drops 0 bases and J drops 3 bases, leaving 9 bases in between. In total, approximately 610 healthy bone marrow donors made up the cohort. Cohort members were all nominally healthy when sampled, although unrecorded immune exposures were likely present. The donor tested CMV seropositive and was one of the 289 seropositive cohort members. Every donor gave a peripheral blood sample, and the peripheral blood mononuclear cells from that sample were used for TCR beta sequencing. Genomic DNA extraction from the blood cell samples was performed with the Qiagen DNeasy Blood Extraction Kit.

The rearrangement combines TRBV27 with TRBJ2-7; too little of a D gene remains to name it. The receptor's source is a girl under 10 years old in good health and CMV-seropositive. The sequenced sample consisted of PBMCs. The CDR3 protein sequence reads: CASSLSSRIYEQYF. Read as DNA, the sequence is TGTGCCAGCAGTTTATCGTCCAGAATCTACGAGCAGTACTTC.